Here is one T cell receptor beta chain with its context. No antigen is known for it. The read gets to within 3 residues of the CDR3 end, and the germline J gene fills in the rest. Germline V gene lookup returns CDR1 LNHDA and CDR2 SQIVND (reference sequence). This CDR3 spans 17 amino acids. The V and J ends lost 1 base and 5 bases, in that order; junction bases with no gene match: 12. The sample comes from a study of Tregs in tolerant kidney transplant recipients. Overall study results and limits: Tolerant patients' donor-specific Tregs expanded beyond overall Tregs, suggesting antigen-driven growth. Activated donor B cell expansion appeared to reveal the most relevant donor-specific TCRbeta repertoire. Findings come from small patient numbers and require larger validation. No direct test of biological reproducibility was done here.

Sequencing was performed with immunoSEQ multiplex PCR; in TCRdb, only in-frame clones are kept and a portion is missing. The table lists about 33,000 clones. This receptor was obtained from a human donor who received a combined kidney and bone marrow transplant. The sample consisted of CD8+ T cells from blood, taken before the transplant. The rearrangement joins TRBV19 to TRBJ2-5, with TRBD1 matching 8 bases. Partial CDR3 DNA: TGTGCCAGTAGTATAGTGGATTTCCAGGGGGCTTCTGAGACC. Its protein product is CASSIVDFQGASET. The CDR3 reads in full as CASSIVDFQGASETQYF.